This T cell receptor beta chain was recorded in a study of blood T cell repertoires in COVID-19. Turning to the study itself: Samples came from the United States, Italy and Spain, spanning acute and convalescent COVID-19. From T cells, B-cell-depleted T cells, or PBMCs came the material, which was cDNA or gDNA.

Per the germline V gene, CDR1 is SGHTA and CDR2 is FQGTGA. V was pared by 5 bases and J by 7 bases, with 23 bases of the junction left unmatched. The CDR3 extends over 19 amino acids. Original handling: Amplification with reference gene primers provided the estimates of nucleated cell counts. Sequencing used immunoSEQ multiplex PCR; TCRdb keeps in-frame clones, though not all of them. The DNA gave D and trimming, while V, J and clone size come from that table. The sample lists 95,000 to 120,000 clones, about 87% occurring once. V usage is TRBV7-3 and J usage is TRBJ2-1, with TRBD1 matching over 7 bases. Sequences were obtained from peripheral blood. This clonotype was obtained from a woman aged 50 to 60 with acute or convalescent COVID-19. This CDR3 is CASSTIIGAGRGSFNEQFF. CDR3 DNA: TGTGCCAGCAGCACCATCATCGGGGCCGGCAGGGGGAGTTTTAATGAGCAGTTCTTC.